The present entry profiles one T cell receptor beta chain with its context. The source of the sample is a study of blood T cell repertoires in COVID-19. Study in general: Spain, Italy and the United States supplied samples that represented acute and convalescent COVID-19. Nucleic acid was either cDNA or gDNA, and it came from T cells, B-cell-depleted T cells, or PBMCs.

Germline assignment: CDR1 SGHRS and CDR2 YFSETQ. The CDR3 runs to 18 residues. J lost 0 bases, V lost 3 bases, and 9 bases had no gene match. As handled by the study authors: Estimation of nucleated cell counts relied on the amplification of reference gene primers. Generated by immunoSEQ multiplex PCR, the TCRdb table keeps only in-frame clones and is missing some. V and J calls and clone size come straight from that table; D and trimming were deduced from the DNA. The table lists 50,000 or so clones, around 90% of them singletons. The rearrangement joins TRBV5-1 to TRBJ2-3; TRBD2 matches at 11 bases. Specimen: peripheral blood. The source is a human donor with active COVID-19. The donor label of this sample is uncertain. CDR3 amino acids: CASSSSTSGAGSTDTQYF. The CDR3 DNA follows: TGCGCCAGCAGCTCCTCGACTAGCGGGGCCGGCAGCACAGATACGCAGTATTTT.